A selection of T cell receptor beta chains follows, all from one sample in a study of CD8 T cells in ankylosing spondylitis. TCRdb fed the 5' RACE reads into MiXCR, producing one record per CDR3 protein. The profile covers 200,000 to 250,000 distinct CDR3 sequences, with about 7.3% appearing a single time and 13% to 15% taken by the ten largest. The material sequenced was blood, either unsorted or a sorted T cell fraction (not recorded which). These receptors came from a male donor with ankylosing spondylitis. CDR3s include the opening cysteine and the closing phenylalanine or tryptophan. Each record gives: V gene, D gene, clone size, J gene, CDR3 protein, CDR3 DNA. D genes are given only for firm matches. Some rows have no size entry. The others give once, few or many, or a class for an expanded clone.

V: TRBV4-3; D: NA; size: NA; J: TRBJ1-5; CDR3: CASSQVVWDNQPQHF; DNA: TGCGCCAGCAGCCAAGTGGTCTGGGACAATCAGCCCCAGCATTTT
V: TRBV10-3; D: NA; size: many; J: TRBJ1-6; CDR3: CAISESEGLAPLHF; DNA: TGTGCCATCAGTGAGTCTGAGGGGCTGGCACCCCTCCACTTT
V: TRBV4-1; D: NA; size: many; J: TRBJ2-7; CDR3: CASRRTDRWDEQYF; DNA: TGCGCCAGCAGAAGGACCGATCGTTGGGACGAGCAGTACTTC
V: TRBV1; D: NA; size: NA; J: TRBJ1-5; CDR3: CTSSQDKNGKNSNQPQHF; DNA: TGCACCAGCAGCCAAGATAAGAACGGAAAAAATAGCAATCAGCCCCAGCATTTT
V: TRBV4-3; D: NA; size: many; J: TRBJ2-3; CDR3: CASSQDHSRGVNTDTQYF; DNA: TGCGCCAGCAGCCAAGATCACAGCAGGGGGGTAAACACAGATACGCAGTATTTT
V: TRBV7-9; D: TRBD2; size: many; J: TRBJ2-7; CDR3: CASSPGAGTYEQYF; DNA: TGTGCCAGCAGTCCTGGAGCGGGGACCTACGAGCAGTACTTC
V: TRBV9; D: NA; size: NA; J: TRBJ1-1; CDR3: CASSRGGSTEAFF; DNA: TGTGCCAGCAGCCGAGGGGGTAGCACTGAAGCTTTCTTT
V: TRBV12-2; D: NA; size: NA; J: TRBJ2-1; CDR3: CASRLVRKREGPPLNEQFF; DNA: TGTGCAAGTCGCTTAGTACGGAAGCGGGAGGGCCCCCCGTTGAATGAGCAGTTCTTC
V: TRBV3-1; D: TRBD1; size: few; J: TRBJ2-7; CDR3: CASSEGVVGQGSYEQYF; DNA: TGTGCCAGCAGTGAAGGGGTAGTAGGACAGGGATCCTACGAGCAGTACTTC
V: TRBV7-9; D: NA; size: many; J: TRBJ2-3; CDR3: CASSQSSTDTQYF; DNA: TGTGCCAGCAGCCAAAGCAGCACAGATACGCAGTATTTT
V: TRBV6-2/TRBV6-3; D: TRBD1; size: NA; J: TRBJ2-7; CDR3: CASSYWASLGQGLYEQYF; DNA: TGTGCCAGCAGTTACTGGGCCTCACTGGGACAGGGTCTCTACGAGCAGTACTTC
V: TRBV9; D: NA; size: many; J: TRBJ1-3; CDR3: CASSVPGEGTGNTIYF; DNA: TGTGCCAGCAGCGTCCCCGGGGAGGGCACTGGAAACACCATATATTTT
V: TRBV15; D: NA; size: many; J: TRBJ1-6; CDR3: CATSRLYGVLGSGSPLHF; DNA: TGTGCCACCAGCAGATTATACGGGGTATTGGGGAGCGGTTCACCCCTCCACTTT
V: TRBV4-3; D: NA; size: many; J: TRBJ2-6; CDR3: CASSQVTGANVLTF; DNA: TGCGCCAGCAGCCAAGTTACTGGGGCCAACGTCCTGACTTTC
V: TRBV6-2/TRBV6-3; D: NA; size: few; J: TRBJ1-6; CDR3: CASSYSAQNSPLHF; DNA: TGTGCCAGCAGTTACTCAGCCCAAAATTCACCCCTCCACTTT
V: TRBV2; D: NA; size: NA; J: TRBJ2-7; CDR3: CASSDPVHEQYF; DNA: TGTGCCAGCAGTGACCCAGTCCACGAGCAGTACTTC
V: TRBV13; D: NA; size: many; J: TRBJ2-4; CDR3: CASSLGVGGTVAKNIQYF; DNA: TGTGCCAGCAGCTTAGGCGTAGGGGGAACGGTGGCCAAAAACATTCAGTACTTC
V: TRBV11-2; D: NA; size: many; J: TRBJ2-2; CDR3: CASSLPSESANTGELFF; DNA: TGTGCCAGCAGCCTGCCTAGTGAAAGCGCGAACACCGGGGAGCTGTTTTTT
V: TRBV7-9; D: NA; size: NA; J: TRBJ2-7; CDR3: CASSFYQGGPNEQYF; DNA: TGTGCCAGCAGCTTTTATCAGGGAGGTCCCAACGAGCAGTACTTC
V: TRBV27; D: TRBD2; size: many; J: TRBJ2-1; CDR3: CASTPIAGKPDEQFF; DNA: TGTGCCAGTACACCCATAGCGGGGAAACCTGATGAGCAGTTCTTC
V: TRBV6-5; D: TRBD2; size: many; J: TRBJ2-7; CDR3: CASSYGLAGKYEQYF; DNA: TGTGCCAGCAGTTACGGCCTAGCGGGGAAGTACGAGCAGTACTTC
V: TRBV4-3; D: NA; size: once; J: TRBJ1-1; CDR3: CASSQGKTRVNTEAFF; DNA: TGCGCCAGCAGCCAGGGGAAGACGCGGGTGAACACTGAAGCTTTCTTT
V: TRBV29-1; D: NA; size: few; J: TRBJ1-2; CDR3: CSGRASNYGYTF; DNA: TGCAGCGGCCGGGCCTCTAACTATGGCTACACCTTC
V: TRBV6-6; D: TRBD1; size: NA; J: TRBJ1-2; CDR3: CASGQGQDGYTF; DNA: TGTGCCAGCGGACAGGGTCAGGATGGCTACACCTTC
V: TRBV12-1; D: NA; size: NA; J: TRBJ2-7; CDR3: CASSPAHQGPLSYEQYF; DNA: TGTGCCAGCAGCCCCGCGCACCAGGGCCCTCTCTCCTACGAGCAGTACTTC
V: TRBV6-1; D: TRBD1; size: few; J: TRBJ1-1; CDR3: CASSGGQGWTEAFF; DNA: TGTGCCAGCAGTGGAGGACAGGGTTGGACTGAAGCTTTCTTT
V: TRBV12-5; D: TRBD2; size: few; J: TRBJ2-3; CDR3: CASGSSSGLDTDTQYF; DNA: TGTGCTAGTGGTTCCTCTAGCGGCCTGGACACAGATACGCAGTATTTT
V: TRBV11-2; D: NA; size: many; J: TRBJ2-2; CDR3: CASSLLGQPNTGELFF; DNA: TGTGCCAGCAGCTTACTGGGACAACCGAACACCGGGGAGCTGTTTTTT
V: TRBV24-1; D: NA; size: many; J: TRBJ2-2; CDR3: CATSETGELFF; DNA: TGTGCCACCAGCGAGACCGGGGAGCTGTTTTTT
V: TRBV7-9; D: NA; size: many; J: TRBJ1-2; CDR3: CASSLYLVGRGYTF; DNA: TGTGCCAGCAGCTTGTATTTGGTTGGGCGAGGCTACACCTTC
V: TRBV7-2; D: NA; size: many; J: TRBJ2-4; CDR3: CASSRGPKNIQYF; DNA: TGTGCCAGCAGCCGGGGTCCCAAAAACATTCAGTACTTC
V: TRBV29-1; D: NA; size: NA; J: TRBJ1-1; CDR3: CTASGATEAFF; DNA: TGCACCGCGTCGGGGGCCACTGAAGCTTTCTTT
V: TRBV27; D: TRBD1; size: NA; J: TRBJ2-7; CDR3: CASMPGTGGPEQYF; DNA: TGTGCCAGCATGCCCGGGACAGGGGGACCCGAGCAGTACTTC
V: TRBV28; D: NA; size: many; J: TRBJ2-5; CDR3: CASRWTSSGTQYF; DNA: TGTGCCAGCAGATGGACATCAAGCGGGACCCAGTACTTC
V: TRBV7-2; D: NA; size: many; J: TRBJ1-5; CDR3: CASSWDGGNQPQHF; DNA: TGTGCCAGCAGCTGGGACGGGGGCAATCAGCCCCAGCATTTT
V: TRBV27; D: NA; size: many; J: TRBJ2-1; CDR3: CASRGGTGLYNEQFF; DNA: TGTGCCTCTCGGGGGGGGACAGGGCTCTACAATGAGCAGTTCTTC
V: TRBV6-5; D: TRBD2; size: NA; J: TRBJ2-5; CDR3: CASSSWGGWETQYF; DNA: TGTGCCAGCAGTTCCTGGGGGGGTTGGGAGACCCAGTACTTC
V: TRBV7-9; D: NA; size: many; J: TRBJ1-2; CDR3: CASSHMSHLDGGYTF; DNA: TGTGCCAGCAGCCATATGTCGCATCTCGACGGTGGCTACACCTTC
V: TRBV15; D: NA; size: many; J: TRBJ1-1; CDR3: CATSRDGLVPWAFF; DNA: TGTGCCACCAGCAGAGATGGGCTTGTTCCGTGGGCTTTCTTT
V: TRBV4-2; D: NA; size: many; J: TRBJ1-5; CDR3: CASSQEGILRNQPQHF; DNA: TGTGCCAGCAGCCAAGAAGGCATCCTTCGCAATCAGCCCCAGCATTTT
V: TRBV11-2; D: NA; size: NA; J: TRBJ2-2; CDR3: CASSLDPGGAGELFF; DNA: TGTGCCAGCAGCTTAGATCCGGGCGGGGCCGGGGAGCTGTTTTTT
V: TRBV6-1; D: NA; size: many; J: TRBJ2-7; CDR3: CASFSGRSYEQYF; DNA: TGTGCCAGCTTCTCCGGTAGATCCTACGAGCAGTACTTC
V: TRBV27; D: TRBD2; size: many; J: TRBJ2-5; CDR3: CASSPLTSGKETQYF; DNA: TGTGCCAGCAGTCCTCTGACTAGCGGGAAAGAGACCCAGTACTTC
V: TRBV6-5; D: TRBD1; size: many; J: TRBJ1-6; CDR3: CASSYRRDRASPLHF; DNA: TGTGCCAGCAGTTACCGCCGGGACAGGGCTTCACCCCTCCACTTT
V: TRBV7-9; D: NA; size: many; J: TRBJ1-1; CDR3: CASSLGGRAEAFF; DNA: TGTGCCAGCAGCCTAGGAGGCAGGGCCGAAGCTTTCTTT
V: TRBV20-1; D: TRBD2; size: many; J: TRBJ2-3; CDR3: CSARAGTSGRTDTQYF; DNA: TGCAGTGCTAGAGCCGGGACTAGCGGTCGCACAGATACGCAGTATTTT
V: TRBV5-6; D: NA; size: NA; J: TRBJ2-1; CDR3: CASSLAMTGEQFF; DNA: TGTGCCAGCAGCTTGGCCATGACCGGTGAGCAGTTCTTC
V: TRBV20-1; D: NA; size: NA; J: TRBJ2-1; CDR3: CSAREAGKQFF; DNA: TGCAGTGCTAGAGAGGCCGGTAAGCAGTTCTTC
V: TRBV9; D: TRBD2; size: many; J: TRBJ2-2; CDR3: CASSARKRESGELFF; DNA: TGTGCCAGCAGCGCCCGGAAGCGGGAGTCCGGGGAGCTGTTTTTT
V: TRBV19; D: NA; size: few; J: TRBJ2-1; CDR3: CASSMSGHPSYNEQFF; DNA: TGTGCCAGTAGTATGTCGGGGCATCCATCCTACAATGAGCAGTTCTTC
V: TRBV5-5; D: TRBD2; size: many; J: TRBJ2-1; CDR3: CASSPGLADSDEQFF; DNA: TGTGCCAGCAGCCCGGGACTAGCGGATTCGGATGAGCAGTTCTTC
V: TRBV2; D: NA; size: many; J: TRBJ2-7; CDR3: CASRWDWRKYF; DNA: TGTGCCAGCAGATGGGACTGGCGGAAGTACTTC